The 10 T cell receptor beta chains reported below all come from one sample, sequenced in a study of blood T cell repertoires in COVID-19 (dated by TCRdb to 2020 to 2022). Libraries came from the immunoSEQ multiplex PCR assay. Entries here come from immuneACCESS through TCRdb and include only in-frame sequences with V and J called. Some clones fail to appear in such tables; in the studies checked, an unresolved V gene covers under half of the shortfall, and the cause of the remainder is unknown. This sample comprises under 250,000 clones, about 89% of them detected only once. 1.5% to 2% of the sample comes from the top ten. The sample consisted of peripheral blood. These receptors were obtained from a woman in her sixties or seventies who had recovered from COVID-19.

This clone was seen once. V gene TRBV24-1 combines with J gene TRBJ1-4, with 9 bases fitting TRBD1. This CDR3 has 15 amino acids. CDR1 KGHDR and CDR2 SFDVKD come from the germline V gene. V was pared by 5 bases and J by 7 bases, with 7 bases of the junction left unmatched. CDR3 DNA sequence: TGTGCCACCAGTGCGGGCGGGACAGGGACTGAAAAACTGTTTTTT. Protein sequence: CATSAGGTGTEKLFF.

J is TRBJ2-5 and V is TRBV7-2, with 10 bases identical to TRBD2. Trimming cost V 5 bases and J 5 bases; bases outside gene matches: 14. Germline assignment: CDR1 SGHTA and CDR2 FQGNSA. The CDR3 runs 17 residues. CDR3 DNA: TGTGCCAGCAGCAAGTTACTAGCGGGGTCGAATGGGGAGACCCAGTACTTC. Its protein is CASSKLLAGSNGETQYF.

This CDR3 reads CASSPLGQPSGANVLTF. Written as DNA, the CDR3 is TGTGCCAGCAGCCCTCTGGGACAGCCCTCTGGGGCCAACGTCCTGACTTTC. The chain employs TRBV9 and TRBJ2-6; 7 nucleotides match TRBD1. Looked up from germline, CDR1 is SGDLS and CDR2 is YYNGEE. Trimming took 4 bases from V and 0 from J; bases not matched to a gene: 7. This CDR3 is built from 17 residues.

CDR3 in amino acids: CASSPRDTSYEQYF. The CDR3 DNA reads as TGTGCCAGCAGTCCCCGGGACACCTCCTACGAGCAGTACTTC. The rearrangement joins TRBV27 to TRBJ2-7, with D possibly being TRBD1 (6 bases). The CDR3 is 14 amino acids. Trimming took 5 bases from V and 0 from J, leaving 11 bases between them. Germline loops: CDR1 MNHEY, CDR2 SMNVEV (reference sequence).

This chain joins TRBV5-1 and TRBJ2-7; TRBD1 is a possible D gene (5 bases). The CDR3 contains 15 residues. Looked up from germline, CDR1 is SGHRS and CDR2 is YFSETQ. The V and J ends lost 1 base and 7 bases respectively, with 18 bases between them. The CDR3 DNA is TGCGCCAGCAGCTTGTTGGGGCAGAAAGACGGGGAGCAGTACTTC. It yields the protein CASSLLGQKDGEQYF. Complete variable domain (other parts from reference TRBV5-1 and TRBJ2-7): KAGVTQTPRYLIKTRGQQVTLSCSPISGHRSVSWYQQTPGQGLQFLFEYFSETQRNKGNFPGRFSGRQFSNSRSEMNVSTLELGDSALYLCASSLLGQKDGEQYFGPGTRLTVT.

At least ten counts were recorded for this clone. The chain has TRBV25-1 and TRBJ1-4; possibly TRBD1 for D (6 bases). CDR1 and CDR2 from the germline V gene are MGHDK and SYGVNS. This CDR3 contains 12 residues. V was trimmed by 6 bases and J by 9 bases, leaving 11 bases between them. The DNA for the CDR3 is TGTGCCAGCAGGGACAGTACGAAAAAACTGTTTTTT. This translates into CASRDSTKKLFF.

This clone was seen a handful of times. The V gene is TRBV7-2, the J gene TRBJ1-4; 8 nucleotides line up with TRBD1. The junction had 4 bases not matched to a gene; V was cut back by 4 bases and J by 0 bases. CDR1 is SGHTA and CDR2 is FQGNSA in the germline V gene. The length of the CDR3 is 16 residues. The CDR3 DNA sequence: TGTGCCAGCAGCTCACAGGGGGAGGCAACTAATGAAAAACTGTTTTTT. It translates to CASSSQGEATNEKLFF.

This clone has more than one count but fewer than ten. The chain combines TRBV6-5 with TRBJ1-4; D is possibly TRBD1 (5 bases). Trimming pared 6 bases from V and 6 bases from J, leaving 14 bases between. CDR1 MNHEY and CDR2 SVGAGI come from the germline V gene. This CDR3 is 14 amino acids long. The chain's CDR3 is CASRETWGDEKLFF. For the CDR3, the DNA is TGTGCCAGCAGGGAGACCTGGGGGGATGAAAAACTGTTTTTT.

The rearrangement uses TRBV29-1 and TRBJ2-3; 7 bases are a match to TRBD1. V shed 8 bases and J 0 bases; nucleotides not matched to a gene: 5. Germline CDR1 reads SQVTM; CDR2 reads ANQGSEA. The CDR3 loop spans 13 amino acids. The CDR3 nucleotides read TGCAGCCTACAGGACAGGAGCACAGATACGCAGTATTTT. Translated: CSLQDRSTDTQYF.

CDR3 loop: CASSRAGTTGYTF. The CDR3 nucleotides are TGTGCCAGCAGCCGAGCCGGGACTACGGGCTACACCTTC. V gene TRBV16 combines with J gene TRBJ1-2; D possibly corresponds to TRBD1 (5 bases). V was shortened by 4 bases and J by 8 bases, with 14 bases between the two germline ends. This CDR3 has 13 amino acids. Per the germline V gene, CDR1 is KGHSY and CDR2 is FQNENV.